These 30 T cell receptor beta chains were sequenced from one sample in a study of cytomegalovirus exposure and HLA in healthy donors. PCR amplification relied on 60 Vbeta primers (plus 13 Jbeta primers). Clones were sequenced by immunoSEQ multiplex PCR, and TCRdb holds only the in-frame ones, with some missing. The sample contains 90,000 to 110,000 clones, about 13% of which appear only once. The source material was PBMCs. Every receptor here comes from a man in his forties or fifties in good health and CMV-seropositive.

The chain links TRBV29-1 to TRBJ1-2; D is unresolved. From germline, CDR1 is SQVTM and CDR2 ANQGSEA. The CDR3 loop spans 12 amino acids. V dropped 5 bases and J dropped 3 bases, with 10 bases sitting between them. This CDR3 reads CSVWSTDYGYTF. The CDR3 coding sequence is TGCAGCGTTTGGTCCACGGACTATGGCTACACCTTC.

The chain recombines TRBV5-1 with TRBJ2-2, with 8 bases fitting TRBD1. The trim removed 3 bases at V and 4 bases at J, leaving 5 bases unmatched. Germline assignment: CDR1 SGHRS and CDR2 YFSETQ. CDR3 size: 15 residues. The CDR3 region is CASSYAGGVTGELFF. CDR3 sequence (DNA): TGCGCCAGCAGCTACGCAGGGGGCGTCACCGGGGAGCTGTTTTTT.

The rearrangement joins TRBV6-5 to TRBJ1-5, with 8 bases aligning to TRBD1. This CDR3 has 14 residues. In germline, CDR1 is MNHEY, CDR2 SVGAGI. Trimming at V came to 6 bases and at J to 3 bases, leaving 4 bases not matched to a gene. Here the CDR3 DNA reads TGTGCCAGCAGGCAGGACAGGGACAATCAGCCCCAGCATTTT. Translating it yields CASRQDRDNQPQHF.

There are a few counts of this clone. This chain joins TRBV4-1 and TRBJ1-3; 9 bases align to TRBD1. The CDR3 covers 15 residues. V lost 6 bases and J lost 7; bases outside the gene matches: 10. The germline CDR1 and CDR2 sequences are MGHRA and YSYEKL. In DNA, the CDR3 is TGCGCCAGCAGGCTGTCGACAGGGGGTCAGAACACCATATATTTT. Its translation: CASRLSTGGQNTIYF.

In its sample, this clone was seen a few times. The gene calls are TRBV11-2 and TRBJ2-1; 10 bases match TRBD2. Per germline, CDR1 SGHAT and CDR2 FQNNGV. The CDR3 consists of 14 residues. After removal of 7 bases from V and 2 bases from J, the junction contained 2 bases not matched to a gene. As DNA, the CDR3 is TGTGCCAGCACTCTAGCGGGAGCCTACAATGAGCAGTTCTTC. Translating it yields CASTLAGAYNEQFF.

The V gene is TRBV2, the J gene TRBJ2-5; 7 bases map to TRBD1. The CDR3 runs 13 residues. Losses at the gene ends were 1 base for V and 4 bases for J; bases not matched to a gene: 0. Germline CDR1 SNHLY, CDR2 FYNNEI. CDR3 amino acids: CASSEDRGETQYF. The CDR3 coding sequence is TGTGCCAGCAGTGAAGACAGGGGAGAGACCCAGTACTTC.

This clone turned up a few times. The junction departs from the called germline gene at one end, perhaps through a read error. The chain links TRBV28 to TRBJ1-2, with 7 bases identical to TRBD1. Per the germline V gene, CDR1 is MDHEN and CDR2 is SYDVKM. This CDR3 has 11 amino acids. CDR3 protein: CASSRYAGTVF. CDR3 DNA sequence: TGTGCCAGCTCCCGTTACGCCGGGACAGTCTTC.

V usage is TRBV5-1 and J usage is TRBJ1-4; maybe TRBD1 (5 bases). Germline lookup yields CDR1 SGHRS and CDR2 YFSETQ. This CDR3 has 13 amino acids. Trimming took off 2 bases at V and 6 bases at J, with 8 bases between the two ends. The CDR3 is CASSFGGDEKLFF. The CDR3 DNA is TGCGCCAGCAGCTTCGGGGGGGATGAAAAACTGTTTTTT.

The chain carries TRBV6-1 and TRBJ1-5, with TRBD1 identical over 8 bases. The CDR3 contains 16 residues. Germline V gives CDR1 MNHNS, CDR2 SASEGT. The ends lost 4 bases at V and 1 base at J; junction bases unmatched: 6. CDR3 amino acids: CASSVPGGSSNQPQHF. The DNA for the CDR3 is TGTGCCAGCAGTGTTCCAGGGGGCTCAAGCAATCAGCCCCAGCATTTT.

This clone has only a few counts. V is TRBV19 and J is TRBJ1-2; D remains unclear. V shed 4 bases and J shed 2 bases, with 14 bases lying between them. This CDR3 is 15 amino acids long. Germline V lookup: CDR1 LNHDA, CDR2 SQIVND (reference sequence). The CDR3 is CASSNAWAGNYGYTF. The CDR3 coding sequence is TGTGCCAGTAGTAATGCGTGGGCAGGCAACTATGGCTACACCTTC.

The chain uses TRBV28 and TRBJ1-2; TRBD1 might be the D (6 bases). CDR3 length: 13 amino acids. V was cut by 6 bases and J by 3 bases, with 11 bases left in between. Germline CDR1 reads MDHEN; CDR2 reads SYDVKM. CDR3 nucleotides: TGTGCCAGCAGAGAAACAGGGTACTATGGCTACACCTTC. It specifies CASRETGYYGYTF.

V is TRBV5-1 and J is TRBJ2-5, with D possibly matching TRBD2 (5 bases). V lost 0 bases and J 4 bases, leaving 10 bases between the germline ends. Germline lookup yields CDR1 SGHRS and CDR2 YFSETQ. The CDR3 sequence is 14 residues long. For the CDR3, the DNA is TGCGCCAGCAGCTTGGAGGCTAGCCCAGAGACCCAGTACTTC. Amino acid sequence: CASSLEASPETQYF.

This chain connects TRBV29-1 to TRBJ2-3, with 9 bases identical to TRBD2. CDR1 is SQVTM, CDR2 ANQGSEA, per germline. The CDR3 contains 16 residues. V gave up 1 base and J gave up 2 bases; unmatched junction bases: 7. The CDR3 nucleotides are TGCAGCGTTGAAGGCGGGGCGGGAGGGCCCACAGATACGCAGTATTTT. Residues: CSVEGGAGGPTDTQYF.

The J gene is TRBJ2-7, the V gene TRBV27; TRBD1 is a possible D gene (5 bases). The CDR3 length is 14 residues. The V gene lost 5 bases and the J gene lost 3 bases, with 14 bases spanning the gap. Germline V gene sequence: CDR1 MNHEY, CDR2 SMNVEV (reference sequence). CDR3 nucleotide sequence: TGTGCCAGCAGTCCCTCTATGGACAACTACGAGCAGTACTTC. This gives the protein CASSPSMDNYEQYF.

This clone was seen a handful of times. J is TRBJ2-2 and V is TRBV7-9, with 9 bases aligning to TRBD2. CDR3 length: 16 residues. Germline trimming cut 5 bases from V and 6 bases from J; bases unmatched to any gene: 10. Germline lookup yields CDR1 SEHNR and CDR2 FQNEAQ (reference sequence). CDR3 amino acids: CASSLSPTSGPGELFF. Written as DNA, the CDR3 is TGTGCCAGCAGCCTAAGCCCGACTAGCGGCCCCGGGGAGCTGTTTTTT.

In the case of this clone: The same CDR3 also results from other DNA sequences found in this sample. CDR3 sequence reads: CAWSIQHPEAFF. The DNA of the CDR3 is TGTGCCTGGAGTATACAACACCCTGAAGCTTTCTTT. The chain carries TRBV30 and TRBJ1-1; unclear D gene. Trimming pared 2 bases from V and 6 bases from J, leaving 10 bases between. The CDR3 consists of 12 residues. The germline V gene has CDR1 GTSNPN and CDR2 SVGIG (reference sequence).

The V call is TRBV29-1, the J call TRBJ1-5; a weak D match, TRBD1 (5 bases). Germline CDR1 is SQVTM and CDR2 is ANQGSEA. The V end lost 3 bases, the J end lost 8 bases, and 14 bases lay between the germline ends. This CDR3 spans 13 amino acids. CDR3 loop: CSVERAPGEPQHF. Here the CDR3 DNA reads TGCAGCGTTGAGAGGGCACCGGGGGAGCCCCAGCATTTT.

This clone was counted a few times. The genes are TRBV4-1 and TRBJ2-2; TRBD2 matches 7 bases. Unmatched junction bases numbered 4, after V lost 1 base and J lost 5 bases. The germline V gene encodes CDR1 MGHRA and CDR2 YSYEKL. The CDR3 has 15 residues. CDR3 coding DNA: TGCGCCAGCAGCCAAGGGACTAGAGAGACCGGGGAGCTGTTTTTT. Protein: CASSQGTRETGELFF.

This clone turned up a few times. The chain recombines TRBV7-2 with TRBJ1-3; maybe TRBD1 (5 bases). The CDR3 covers 17 residues. V dropped 1 base and J dropped 4 bases, with 17 bases sitting between them. Germline CDR1 is SGHTA and CDR2 is FQGNSA. The CDR3 loop is CASSLVPPGGVGNTIYF. The CDR3 bases are TGTGCCAGCAGCTTAGTCCCTCCGGGAGGGGTCGGAAACACCATATATTTT.

This clone was detected once. The V call is TRBV14, the J call TRBJ2-2; no clear D gene. Germline values: CDR1 SGHDN, CDR2 FVKESK. The CDR3 spans 12 residues. V lost 3 bases to trimming and J lost 5 bases, with 4 bases between them. The CDR3 DNA reads as TGTGCCAGCAGCCAGTTAACCGGGGAGCTGTTTTTT. Its translation: CASSQLTGELFF.

The chain is built from TRBV10-2 and TRBJ1-5; TRBD1 might be the D (5 bases). The length of the CDR3 is 14 residues. CDR1 and CDR2 from the germline V gene are WSHSY and SAAADI. V lost 6 bases to trimming and J lost 9 bases, with 18 bases between them. The CDR3 region is CASSPDRRSGPQHF. CDR3 DNA sequence: TGCGCCAGCAGCCCCGACAGACGTTCTGGGCCCCAGCATTTT.

This clone came up a few times. The chain links TRBV13 to TRBJ2-2; D is unclear. Germline values: CDR1 PRHDT, CDR2 FYEKMQ (reference sequence). The ends were cut back, 6 bases at V and 0 bases at J, with 8 bases in the middle. The CDR3 sequence is 14 residues long. In DNA form, the CDR3 reads TGTGCCAGCAGTCAAGCACCGAACACCGGGGAGCTGTTTTTT. Translating it yields CASSQAPNTGELFF. Supplemented by reference TRBV13 and TRBJ2-2, the full variable domain reads AAGVIQSPRHLIKEKRETATLKCYPIPRHDTVYWYQQGPGQDPQFLISFYEKMQSDKGSIPDRFSAQQFSDYHSELNMSSLELGDSALYFCASSQAPNTGELFFGEGSRLTVL.

The V call is TRBV6-8, the J call TRBJ2-1; D is possibly TRBD2 (5 bases). The V gene's germline CDR1 is MNHGY and CDR2 SAAAGT. Trimming pared 6 bases from V and 1 base from J, leaving 13 bases between. This CDR3 comprises 15 residues. The CDR3 DNA reads as TGTGCCAGCAGATTTCTAGCATCATCCTACAATGAGCAGTTCTTC. Translating it yields CASRFLASSYNEQFF.

Notes on this clone: Other DNA sequences from this sample encode an identical CDR3 as well. The genes are TRBV2 and TRBJ2-5; 8 bases map to TRBD2. Germline V CDR1 and CDR2: SNHLY, FYNNEI. The CDR3 sequence is 15 residues long. V dropped 2 bases and J dropped 7; count of bases not matched to a gene: 9. DNA of the CDR3: TGTGCCAGCAGTGAATTGATAGCGGGACTACGGACCCAGTACTTC. This encodes CASSELIAGLRTQYF.

This clone was counted a few times. The chain is built from TRBV21-1 and TRBJ2-7; TRBD2, the D gene given by the table, was not confirmed from the DNA. TRBV21-1 constitutes a pseudogene. The CDR3 covers 14 residues. CDR3 in DNA: TGTGCCAGCAGCGCGGGACTAGCGGTTTACGAGCAGTACTTC. Its translation: CASSAGLAVYEQYF.

The chain uses TRBV5-6 and TRBJ2-1; D call uncertain. Per the germline V gene, CDR1 is SGHDT and CDR2 is YYEEEE. The CDR3 totals 15 residues. Trimming removed 4 bases at V and 1 base at J, with 12 bases between. CDR3 DNA: TGTGCCAGCAGCCCTCCCCTACGGTCCTACAATGAGCAGTTCTTC. Its translation is CASSPPLRSYNEQFF. Combining the CDR3 with reference TRBV5-6 and TRBJ2-1 gives the whole variable domain DAGVTQSPTHLIKTRGQQVTLRCSPKSGHDTVSWYQQALGQGPQFIFQYYEEEERQRGNFPDRFSGHQFPNYSSELNVNALLLGDSALYLCASSPPLRSYNEQFFGPGTRLTVL.

This clone turned up a few times. V usage is TRBV2 and J usage is TRBJ2-2; a weak D match, TRBD1 (5 bases). V lost 8 bases to trimming and J lost 0 bases, with 16 bases between them. The CDR3 has 16 amino acids. Germline-derived CDR1 and CDR2 are SNHLY and FYNNEI. The CDR3 DNA follows: TGTGCCAGCGCAGTCCAGGGCAACGCGAACACCGGGGAGCTGTTTTTT. Amino acids: CASAVQGNANTGELFF.

The chain employs TRBV19 and TRBJ1-1; 7 bases match TRBD1. This CDR3 spans 14 amino acids. The J segment lost 3 bases and the V segment lost 7 bases, leaving 8 bases of the junction unmatched. Germline CDR1 LNHDA, CDR2 SQIVND (reference sequence). DNA of the CDR3: TGTGCCAGTACCTTACAGGGGCTGGACACTGAAGCTTTCTTT. It specifies CASTLQGLDTEAFF. Using reference TRBV19 and TRBJ1-1 for the parts outside the CDR3, the full variable domain is DGGITQSPKYLFRKEGQNVTLSCEQNLNHDAMYWYRQDPGQGLRLIYYSQIVNDFQKGDIAEGYSVSREKKESFPLTVTSAQKNPTAFYLCASTLQGLDTEAFFGQGTRLTVV.

This sequence joins TRBV5-1 and TRBJ1-2, with a tentative D call TRBD1 (6 bases). This CDR3 comprises 13 residues. The germline V gene encodes CDR1 SGHRS and CDR2 YFSETQ. Trimming took off 3 bases at V and 7 bases at J, with 13 bases between the two ends. This chain's CDR3 is CASSSGDAVGYTF. The CDR3 DNA reads as TGCGCCAGCAGCTCAGGGGATGCGGTTGGCTACACCTTC.

The chain links TRBV6-6 to TRBJ2-5, with 7 bases lining up with TRBD2. This CDR3 contains 15 residues. V was pared by 2 bases and J by 0 bases, with 3 bases of the junction left unmatched. Germline loops: CDR1 MNHNY, CDR2 SVGAGI (reference sequence). CDR3 sequence (DNA): TGTGCCAGCAGTTACCTCGGGACTAACCAAGAGACCCAGTACTTC. This encodes CASSYLGTNQETQYF.